This T cell receptor (beta chain) was found in a study of CD8+ T cells in alopecia areata. In each case, RNA was isolated and then reverse transcribed into cDNA as the sequencing template. Some clones are missing from TCRdb's copy, which holds only in-frame ones; the method was immunoSEQ multiplex PCR. The table records approximately 140,000 clones, 40% to 50% of them present only once. The germline V gene encodes CDR1 SEHNR and CDR2 FQNEAQ (reference sequence). The V end lost 0 bases, the J end lost 0 bases, and 17 bases lay between the germline ends. The length of the CDR3 is 19 residues. The study, taken as a whole, reports: There were also resident alphabeta T cells of normal skin sequenced in scalp samples. Possibly as an HLA-related effect, TCR sharing across patients appeared less clear than in mice.

This clone was detected only a few times. Its target is not known. The sequenced material came from CD4+ T cells sorted from blood. The rearrangement links TRBV7-9 to TRBJ2-2, with D perhaps matching TRBD2 (6 bases). The source of this sequence is a human donor with alopecia areata. For the CDR3, the DNA is TGTGCCAGCAGCTTAGCCCTCCCCTCAAGACTAGCGAACACCGGGGAGCTGTTTTTT. Protein product: CASSLALPSRLANTGELFF. The complete variable domain, with remaining parts taken from reference TRBV7-9 and TRBJ2-2, reads DTGVSQNPRHKITKRGQNVTFRCDPISEHNRLYWYRQTLGQGPEFLTYFQNEAQLEKSRLLSDRFSAERPKGSFSTLEIQRTEQGDSAMYLCASSLALPSRLANTGELFFGEGSRLTVL.